This TCR beta chain was observed in a study of T cells in Graves' hyperthyroidism and ophthalmopathy. Authors of the study amplified TCR beta CDR3 regions from RNA transcripts. RT-PCR in the first round (using the HTBI primer set) targeted the TCR CDR3. TCRdb processed the multiplex PCR reads anew with MiXCR; each CDR3 protein has one entry. This sample has about 570,000 distinct CDR3 sequences, with 46% found just once. The CDR3 runs to 15 residues. Germline loops: CDR1 SGHAT, CDR2 FQNNGV. After removal of 6 bases from V and 0 bases from J, the junction contained 7 bases not matched to a gene. The source material was peripheral blood or thyroid tissue (not recorded which). The clonotype comes from an adult woman with Graves' disease, either hyperthyroidism or ophthalmopathy (not recorded which). The chain has TRBV11-2 and TRBJ2-5; 7 bases agree with TRBD1. The CDR3 DNA follows: TGTGCCAGCAGGCCCCGGGACAGCTACCAAGAGACCCAGTACTTC. This encodes CASRPRDSYQETQYF.